This TCR beta chain came from a study of technical replicates of blood from four donors. The protocol was immunoSEQ multiplex PCR, while the TCRdb copy is restricted to in-frame clones and leaves out a portion. This table has some 85,000 clones, 90% to 98% appearing once. This clone has a single count. This CDR3 comprises 11 residues. V lost 4 bases and J 7 bases, leaving 4 bases between the germline ends. The germline CDR1 and CDR2 sequences are SNHLY and FYNNEI. The TCR originated in a human donor in good health. The sequencing sample was made of T cells isolated from PBMCs. V is TRBV2 and J is TRBJ2-2; no clear D gene. CDR3 DNA: TGTGCCAGCAGTGCCGGCGGGGAGCTGTTTTTT. It specifies CASSAGGELFF.